These T cell receptor beta chains were read from a single sample in a study of T cells in localized non-small cell lung cancer. Profiled with immunoSEQ multiplex PCR; TCRdb holds only in-frame clones, not every one. Here the sample spans approximately 54,000 clones, about nine tenths being singletons. The specimen comprised peripheral blood, sampled before any cancer treatment. All receptors derive from a woman aged 40-75 years with stage I lung adenocarcinoma. Each CDR3 is given with its conserved first and last residue. Fields, in order: CDR3 protein, D gene, V gene, J gene. The D gene is left open where the match is weak.

CASSDRPTIEQYF,-,TRBV6-5,TRBJ2-7
CACRLDLAANYGYTF,-,TRBV30,TRBJ1-2
CASSLRWTYEQYF,-,TRBV7-2,TRBJ2-7
CASSTLGQGRYNQPQHF,TRBD1,TRBV19,TRBJ1-5
CASSFRRSGTDTQYF,-,TRBV7-2,TRBJ2-3
CASSMLRDRGYEQYF,TRBD1,TRBV5-1,TRBJ2-7
CASSYRQGDRETQYF,TRBD1,TRBV7-9,TRBJ2-5
CASGLSRDSHEQYF,TRBD1,TRBV27,TRBJ2-7
CASSPLLLNTEAFF,-,TRBV6-5,TRBJ1-1
CASTLPGNTEAFF,-,TRBV28,TRBJ1-1
CASSFLETQYF,-,TRBV7-2,TRBJ2-5
CASSILDVSNTEAFF,-,TRBV19,TRBJ1-1
CASSLRGGHNEQFF,TRBD2,TRBV7-3,TRBJ2-1
CASSKGFGNQPQHF,-,TRBV6-5,TRBJ1-5
CASSDTGGNQPQHF,TRBD1,TRBV2,TRBJ1-5
CASRHGGLGGELFF,-,TRBV27,TRBJ2-2
CASSLTLANTEAFF,-,TRBV7-8,TRBJ1-1
CASSVVWETEAFF,-,TRBV27,TRBJ1-1
CASSAGTGSTDTQYF,TRBD1,TRBV9,TRBJ2-3
CASSPDQGRNEKLFF,-,TRBV7-2,TRBJ1-4